This T cell receptor beta chain appears in the sequencing data of a study of human T cells and chemical hapten exposure. Each CDR3 protein is one row after TCRdb ran MiXCR on the RACE reads. The repertoire includes 65,000 to 95,000 distinct CDR3 sequences, approximately 12% of them detected once, and about 3.7% sits in the top ten. Documented time point: patch test 1, 2 weeks after DPC sensitization. Treatment defined: therapeutic diphenylcyclopropenone sensitization with weekly scalp DPC. This clonotype appeared many times. Sample: whole blood, taken in connection with sensitization to the hapten diphenylcyclopropenone (DPC). This TCR derives from an older woman with alopecia areata. Some clones in this sample may be carry-over from other donors' samples.

CDR3 nucleotide sequence: TGTGCCAGCAGTCCCGCCGGGGACAGGGGGCGGGTAGATACGCAGTATTTT. This sequence encodes CASSPAGDRGRVDTQYF. The V gene is TRBV7-9, the J gene TRBJ2-3, with TRBD1 matching over 12 bases. Germline V lookup: CDR1 SEHNR, CDR2 FQNEAQ (reference sequence). This CDR3 has 17 amino acids. The ends lost 6 bases at V and 5 bases at J; junction bases unmatched: 12.